A selection of T cell receptor beta chains follows, all from one sample in a study of blood T cell repertoires in COVID-19. Generated by immunoSEQ multiplex PCR, the TCRdb table keeps only in-frame clones and is missing some. Among about 200,000 clones, 70% to 90% were seen once, and the ten largest hold 0.6% to 1%. Input material: peripheral blood. Receptor source: a woman between 65 and 79 years old with acute or convalescent COVID-19. CDR3s include the opening cysteine and the closing phenylalanine or tryptophan. A D gene is named only where the DNA matches it firmly. Only part of the rows carry a size: once, few, many, or a class if the clone is expanded.

j_call: TRBJ2-1; clone_size: once; d_call: NA; cdr3_length: 16; v_call: TRBV7-2; cdr3_nt: TGTGCCAGCAGCTCCCGCGGGGCGGTTAGATACAATGAGCAGTTCTTC; cdr3_aa: CASSSRGAVRYNEQFF
j_call: TRBJ1-1; clone_size: few; d_call: TRBD1; cdr3_length: 14; v_call: TRBV4-2; cdr3_nt: TGTGCCAGCAGCCGAGGACAGGGCCAGGCTGAAGCTTTCTTT; cdr3_aa: CASSRGQGQAEAFF
j_call: TRBJ1-4; clone_size: few; d_call: NA; cdr3_length: 15; v_call: TRBV5-4; cdr3_nt: TGTGCCAGCAGCCCGGAGGCGGGGTTCGATGAAAAACTGTTTTTT; cdr3_aa: CASSPEAGFDEKLFF
j_call: TRBJ1-2; clone_size: NA; d_call: TRBD1; cdr3_length: 13; v_call: TRBV14; cdr3_nt: TGTGCCAGCAGCCAAGGGTACAGGGGGGCCTACACCTTC; cdr3_aa: CASSQGYRGAYTF
j_call: TRBJ2-7; clone_size: NA; d_call: TRBD2; cdr3_length: 14; v_call: TRBV6-2/TRBV6-3; cdr3_nt: TGTGCCAGCAGTTACTTAGCGGGAGGTTACGAGCAGTACTTC; cdr3_aa: CASSYLAGGYEQYF
j_call: TRBJ1-4; clone_size: NA; d_call: NA; cdr3_length: 15; v_call: TRBV2; cdr3_nt: TGTGCCAGCAGCCAACCCGGGGGGCCCTTCGAAAAACTGTTTTTT; cdr3_aa: CASSQPGGPFEKLFF
j_call: TRBJ2-3; clone_size: NA; d_call: TRBD2; cdr3_length: 16; v_call: TRBV5-1; cdr3_nt: TGCGCCAGCAGCTGGTTAGCGGGAATTGGCACAGATACGCAGTATTTT; cdr3_aa: CASSWLAGIGTDTQYF
j_call: TRBJ2-1; clone_size: NA; d_call: NA; cdr3_length: 14; v_call: TRBV28; cdr3_nt: TGTGCCAGCAGTTCCCCCGGACAGCACAATGAGCAGTTCTTC; cdr3_aa: CASSSPGQHNEQFF
j_call: TRBJ2-3; clone_size: NA; d_call: NA; cdr3_length: 16; v_call: TRBV21-1; cdr3_nt: TGTGCCAGCAGCAAGGTCCTAGCGGTTAGCACAGATACGCAGTATTTT; cdr3_aa: CASSKVLAVSTDTQYF
j_call: TRBJ2-1; clone_size: NA; d_call: TRBD1; cdr3_length: 18; v_call: TRBV11-2; cdr3_nt: TGTGCCAGCAGCCTCTCCAGGACAGGAACCAGCTCCTACAATGAGCAGTTCTTC; cdr3_aa: CASSLSRTGTSSYNEQFF
j_call: TRBJ2-7; clone_size: few; d_call: TRBD2; cdr3_length: 16; v_call: TRBV5-1; cdr3_nt: TGCGCCAGCAGCTCCGGACTAGCGGGAGGGAAAAACGAGCAGTACTTC; cdr3_aa: CASSSGLAGGKNEQYF
j_call: TRBJ2-7; clone_size: NA; d_call: TRBD1; cdr3_length: 21; v_call: TRBV24-1; cdr3_nt: TGTGCCACCAGTGACTTCTTGTTAGGGGAAACAGGGGCCAATAGCTCCTACGAGCAGTACTTC; cdr3_aa: CATSDFLLGETGANSSYEQYF
j_call: TRBJ1-1; clone_size: NA; d_call: NA; cdr3_length: 16; v_call: TRBV18; cdr3_nt: TGTGCCAGCTCACCTCTGGGCCCGACAGGGAACACTGAAGCTTTCTTT; cdr3_aa: CASSPLGPTGNTEAFF
j_call: TRBJ1-4; clone_size: NA; d_call: NA; cdr3_length: 15; v_call: TRBV10-2; cdr3_nt: TGCGCCAGCAGTGAGTCTTTGGGGGCGTCCGAAAAACTGTTTTTT; cdr3_aa: CASSESLGASEKLFF
j_call: TRBJ2-1; clone_size: NA; d_call: TRBD2; cdr3_length: 13; v_call: TRBV25-1; cdr3_nt: TGTGCCAGCAGAGCGGGAGACCCCAATGAGCAGTTCTTC; cdr3_aa: CASRAGDPNEQFF
j_call: TRBJ2-3; clone_size: once; d_call: TRBD2; cdr3_length: 15; v_call: TRBV5-1; cdr3_nt: TGCGCCAGCAGACAACTAGCGGGGGTTGGGGATACGCAGTATTTT; cdr3_aa: CASRQLAGVGDTQYF
j_call: TRBJ2-1; clone_size: NA; d_call: NA; cdr3_length: 13; v_call: TRBV24-1; cdr3_nt: TGTGCCACAGGACTTTCCCCGCTCAATGAGCAGTTCTTC; cdr3_aa: CATGLSPLNEQFF
j_call: TRBJ1-1; clone_size: NA; d_call: NA; cdr3_length: 15; v_call: TRBV21-1; cdr3_nt: TGTGCCAGCAGTCCCGTGGGGCGCGTGTCGGATGAAGCTTTCTTT; cdr3_aa: CASSPVGRVSDEAFF
j_call: TRBJ1-6; clone_size: NA; d_call: TRBD1; cdr3_length: 16; v_call: TRBV19; cdr3_nt: TGTGCCAGTAGTACGGCCGGGACAGGGGGGCTTTGGCCCCTCCACTTT; cdr3_aa: CASSTAGTGGLWPLHF
j_call: TRBJ2-3; clone_size: NA; d_call: NA; cdr3_length: 16; v_call: TRBV18; cdr3_nt: TGTGCCAGCTCACCACAAGCACAGGTGACCACAGATACGCAGTATTTT; cdr3_aa: CASSPQAQVTTDTQYF
j_call: TRBJ2-7; clone_size: NA; d_call: NA; cdr3_length: 14; v_call: TRBV19; cdr3_nt: TGTGCCAGTACCCAAACAGGGATCTCCTACGAGCAGTACTTC; cdr3_aa: CASTQTGISYEQYF
j_call: TRBJ2-5; clone_size: NA; d_call: TRBD1; cdr3_length: 14; v_call: TRBV5-1; cdr3_nt: TGCGCCAGCAGACCCCAGGGGGCCCAAGAGACCCAGTACTTC; cdr3_aa: CASRPQGAQETQYF
j_call: TRBJ1-1; clone_size: NA; d_call: NA; cdr3_length: 14; v_call: TRBV3-1/TRBV3-2; cdr3_nt: TGTGCCAGCAGCCAAGGGGGCGGGAGCACTGAAGCTTTCTTT; cdr3_aa: CASSQGGGSTEAFF
j_call: TRBJ2-7; clone_size: NA; d_call: NA; cdr3_length: 12; v_call: TRBV29-1; cdr3_nt: TGCAGCGTTCGGTACTCCCCCTGGGAGCAGTACTTC; cdr3_aa: CSVRYSPWEQYF
j_call: TRBJ1-2; clone_size: NA; d_call: NA; cdr3_length: 16; v_call: TRBV3-1/TRBV3-2; cdr3_nt: TGTGCCAGCAGCCAAGTGGAAAGGGGCACTAACTATGGCTACACCTTC; cdr3_aa: CASSQVERGTNYGYTF
j_call: TRBJ1-2; clone_size: NA; d_call: NA; cdr3_length: 15; v_call: TRBV5-1; cdr3_nt: TGCGCCAGCAGCTTGATGACAGGCGGTGACTATGGCTACACCTTC; cdr3_aa: CASSLMTGGDYGYTF
j_call: TRBJ2-1; clone_size: NA; d_call: TRBD2; cdr3_length: 16; v_call: TRBV27; cdr3_nt: TGTGCCAGCAGACGGGGACTAGCGGGAGTAGTCAATGAGCAGTTCTTC; cdr3_aa: CASRRGLAGVVNEQFF